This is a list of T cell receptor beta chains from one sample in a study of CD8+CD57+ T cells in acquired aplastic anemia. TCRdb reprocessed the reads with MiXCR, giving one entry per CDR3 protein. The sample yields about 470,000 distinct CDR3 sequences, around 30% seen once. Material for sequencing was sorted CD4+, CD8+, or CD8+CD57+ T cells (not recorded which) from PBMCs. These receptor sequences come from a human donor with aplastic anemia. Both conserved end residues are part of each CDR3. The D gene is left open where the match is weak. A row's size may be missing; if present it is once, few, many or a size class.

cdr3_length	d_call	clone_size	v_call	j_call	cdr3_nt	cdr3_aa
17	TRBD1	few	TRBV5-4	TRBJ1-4	TGTGCCAGCAGCGTGGGACAGGGAGGTGCAACTAATGAAAAACTGTTTTTT	CASSVGQGGATNEKLFF
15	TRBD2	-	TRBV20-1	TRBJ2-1	TGCAGTGCCCCGGAGGGCGGGAGGGGGAGGTATGAGCAGTTCTTC	CSAPEGGRGRYEQFF
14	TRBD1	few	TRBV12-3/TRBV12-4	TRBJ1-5	TGTGCCAGCAGTTTAACAACAGGGGGTCAGCCCCAGCATTTT	CASSLTTGGQPQHF
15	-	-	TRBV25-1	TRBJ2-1	TGTGCCAGCAGCCAAGCTTCGGACTATTACAATGAGCAGTTCTTC	CASSQASDYYNEQFF
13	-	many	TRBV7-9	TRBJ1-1	TGTGCCAGCAGCTTGTTTGAGAACACTGAAGCTTTCTTT	CASSLFENTEAFF
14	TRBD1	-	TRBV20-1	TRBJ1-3	TGCAGTGCCAACCACGGGACAGGGGGAAACACCATATATTTT	CSANHGTGGNTIYF
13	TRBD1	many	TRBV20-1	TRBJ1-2	TGCAGTGCTGCCGGGACAGGGGCTAGGGGCTACACCTTC	CSAAGTGARGYTF
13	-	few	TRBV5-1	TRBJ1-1	TGCGCCAGCAGCTTAGGCAATCAAGCTGAAGCTTTCTTT	CASSLGNQAEAFF
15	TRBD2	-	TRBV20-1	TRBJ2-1	TGCAGTGCGGGAGGGATGAAGGACTCCTACAATGAGCAGTTCTTC	CSAGGMKDSYNEQFF
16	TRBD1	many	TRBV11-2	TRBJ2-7	TGTGCCAGCAGCCCCGGGCGCGGCAGGGGGAACTACGAGCAGTACTTC	CASSPGRGRGNYEQYF
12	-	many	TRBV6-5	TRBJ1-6	TGTGCCAGCAGTTACGACGGAACACCCCTCCACTTT	CASSYDGTPLHF
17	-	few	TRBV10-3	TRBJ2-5	TGTGCCAGCAGCTCGGCCGGAGTCGAGGACCACCAAGAGACCCAGTACTTC	CASSSAGVEDHQETQYF
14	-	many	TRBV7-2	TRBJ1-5	TGTGCCAGCAGTTCAGACAGCCAACATCAGCCCCAGCATTTT	CASSSDSQHQPQHF
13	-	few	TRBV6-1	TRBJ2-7	TGTGCCAGCCGACCAGGGGGGGTCCTCGAGCAGTACTTC	CASRPGGVLEQYF
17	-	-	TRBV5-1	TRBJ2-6	TGCGCCAGCAGCCCGGAGGGAGTAGCGGCTGGGGCCAACGTCCTGACTTTC	CASSPEGVAAGANVLTF
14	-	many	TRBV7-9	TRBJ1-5	TGTGCCAGCAGCTTATCAGGGAACAATCAGCCCCAGCATTTT	CASSLSGNNQPQHF
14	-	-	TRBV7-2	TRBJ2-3	TGTGCCAGCAGCTTCCCGGGGACGGCAGATACGCAGTATTTT	CASSFPGTADTQYF
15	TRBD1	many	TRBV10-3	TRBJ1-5	TGTGCCATCAGTGAGTTAGGGGGCATCAATCAGCCCCAGCATTTT	CAISELGGINQPQHF
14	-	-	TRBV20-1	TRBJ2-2	TGCAGTGCTAGAGTCTCCTGGGACACCGGGGAGCTGTTTTTT	CSARVSWDTGELFF
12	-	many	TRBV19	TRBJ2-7	TGTGCCAGTAGTATCAGCGGGTACGAGCAGTACTTC	CASSISGYEQYF
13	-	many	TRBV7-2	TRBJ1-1	TGTGCCAGCAGCTCTGACCCGAACACTGAAGCTTTCTTT	CASSSDPNTEAFF
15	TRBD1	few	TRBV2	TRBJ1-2	TGTGCCAGCAGTTCCGGAGGGACAGAAGAATATGGCTACACCTTC	CASSSGGTEEYGYTF
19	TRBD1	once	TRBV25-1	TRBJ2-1	TGTGCCAGCAGCCAAGCACATCAATTACCGGGACAGAAATACAATGAGCAGTTCTTC	CASSQAHQLPGQKYNEQFF
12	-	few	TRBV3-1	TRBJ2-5	TGTGCCAGCACAACCTTCGACGAGACCCAGTACTTC	CASTTFDETQYF
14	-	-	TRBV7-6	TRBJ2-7	TGTGCCAGCAGCACGGATACTAGGAGCTACGAGCAGTACTTC	CASSTDTRSYEQYF
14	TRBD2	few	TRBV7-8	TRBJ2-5	TGTGCCAGCTTTCCGGCTAGCGGGAGCGGGACCCAGTACTTC	CASFPASGSGTQYF
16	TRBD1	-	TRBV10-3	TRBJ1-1	TGTGCCAGCAGATTCACCGGGACAGGGGCGAACACTGAAGCTTTCTTT	CASRFTGTGANTEAFF
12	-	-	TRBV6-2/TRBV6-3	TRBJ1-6	TGTGCCAGCAGCCGTAGTGGCTCACCCCTCCACTTT	CASSRSGSPLHF
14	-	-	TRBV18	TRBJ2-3	TGTGCCAGCTCGAGGATCGGGGGCGCAGATACGCAGTATTTT	CASSRIGGADTQYF
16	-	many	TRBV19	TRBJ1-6	TGTGCCAGTAGTATTTTGCAGGCCCCGAATAATTCACCCCTCCACTTT	CASSILQAPNNSPLHF
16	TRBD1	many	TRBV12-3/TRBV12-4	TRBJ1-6	TGTGCCAGCAGTTTAAAGACAGGGGGCGGAAATTCACCCCTCCACTTT	CASSLKTGGGNSPLHF
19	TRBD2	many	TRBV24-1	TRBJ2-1	TGTGCCACCAGTGATTTACGAGGGACTAGCGGGAGGATCTACAATGAGCAGTTCTTC	CATSDLRGTSGRIYNEQFF